These 29 T cell receptor beta chains were sequenced from one sample in a study of blood T cells in healthy people across ages. Sample-barcoded 5' priming and a J-beta primer mix drove a second PCR of about 6 to 12 cycles. MiXCR was run by TCRdb on the 5' RACE reads, yielding one entry per CDR3 protein. The sample consists of hundreds of thousands of distinct CDR3 sequences, over 45% of them appearing once. Source material: blood. The source of these receptors is a woman in her sixties in good health.

V is TRBV20-1 and J is TRBJ2-4; a weak D match, TRBD2 (5 bases). The end of the DNA is better explained by TRBJ2-7, so the J call may be wrong. Germline V lookup: CDR1 DFQATT, CDR2 SNEGSKA (reference sequence). The CDR3 runs 12 residues. CDR3 nucleotide sequence: TGCAGTGCTAGACTAGCCGCCGGCGAGCAGTACTTC. This codes for CSARLAAGEQYF.

The rearrangement links TRBV20-1 to TRBJ2-7; possible D gene TRBD1, 5 bases. The CDR3 covers 13 residues. Germline V CDR1 and CDR2: DFQATT, SNEGSKA (reference sequence). Trimming cost V 6 bases and J 2 bases, with 14 bases left between them. In DNA form, the CDR3 reads TGCAGTGCCGGAAGGGGTCCCACCTACGAGCAGTACTTC. Translating it yields CSAGRGPTYEQYF.

The J gene is TRBJ1-1, the V gene TRBV29-1; D call uncertain. There are 11 residues in the CDR3. The germline CDR1 and CDR2 sequences are SQVTM and ANQGSEA. The V gene lost 7 bases and the J gene lost 5 bases, with 11 bases spanning the gap. The CDR3 DNA is TGCAGCGCTGCCATATCGACTGAAGCTTTCTTT. Its protein product is CSAAISTEAFF. Based on the CDR3 plus reference TRBV29-1 and TRBJ1-1, the full variable domain is SAVISQKPSRDICQRGTSLTIQCQVDSQVTMMFWYRQQPGQSLTLIATANQGSEATYESGFVIDKFPISRPNLTFSTLTVSNMSPEDSSIYLCSAAISTEAFFGQGTRLTVV.

The V call is TRBV7-2, the J call TRBJ2-7; TRBD2 might be the D (6 bases). CDR1 is SGHTA and CDR2 is FQGNSA in the germline V gene. The V end was cut by 5 bases, the J end by 4 bases, with 18 bases between. The CDR3 contains 15 residues. The DNA for the CDR3 is TGTGCCAGCAGCCGACGTAGGGGCGGGGAGTACGAGCAGTACTTC. Protein: CASSRRRGGEYEQYF.

The V and J genes are TRBV5-1 and TRBJ1-5, with D possibly TRBD1 on 5 matching bases. V was clipped by 0 bases and J by 2 bases, with 12 bases between them. Per germline, CDR1 SGHRS and CDR2 YFSETQ. The CDR3 consists of 16 residues. The CDR3 loop is CASSLVGGAGNQPQHF. CDR3 DNA: TGCGCCAGCAGCTTGGTTGGAGGGGCTGGCAATCAGCCCCAGCATTTT.

On this clonotype itself: Germline is not matched at one junction end, which may reflect a read error. The chain uses TRBV7-9 and TRBJ2-5, with D perhaps TRBD1 (6 bases). The CDR3 extends over 16 amino acids. The germline CDR1 and CDR2 sequences are SEHNR and FQNEAQ (reference sequence). The CDR3, as DNA: TGTGCCAGCAGCCTGGCAGGGGCAAGGAAACAAGGGACCCAGTACTTC. The encoded protein is CASSLAGARKQGTQYF.

This clonotype was observed once. The CDR3 region is CASSQDRSLAGTDTQYF. The CDR3 bases are TGCGCCAGCAGCCAAGATAGGAGTCTAGCGGGCACAGATACGCAGTATTTT. The J gene is TRBJ2-3, the V gene TRBV4-3; 7 nucleotides agree with TRBD2. Germline CDR1 and CDR2: LGHNA and YSLEER. Trimming removed 0 bases from V and 1 base from J; junction bases left unmatched: 7. CDR3 length: 17 amino acids.

As concerns this clonotype: A read error may be the cause here, since a much bigger clone is one base away. The V and J genes are TRBV6-2 or TRBV6-3 and TRBJ2-7; perhaps TRBD2 as D (5 bases). There are 15 residues in the CDR3. V lost 4 bases and J 2 bases, leaving 15 bases between the germline ends. Germline CDR1 MNHEY, CDR2 SVGEGT. The CDR3 loop reads CASSSAWRPTYEQYF. The CDR3 DNA is TGTGCCAGCAGTTCCGCCTGGAGGCCCACCTACGAGCAGTACTTC.

This clonotype occurred a few times. The gene calls are TRBV27 and TRBJ1-6, with TRBD1 as a possible D gene (5 bases). V was clipped by 2 bases and J by 7 bases, with 15 bases between them. The germline V gene has CDR1 MNHEY and CDR2 SMNVEV (reference sequence). The CDR3 covers 16 residues. CDR3 bases: TGTGCCAGCAGTTTAAAGGCAGGGAGAGAGAATTCACCCCTCCACTTT. Protein product: CASSLKAGRENSPLHF.

The chain couples TRBV15 to TRBJ2-3, with TRBD2 as a possible D gene (6 bases). Germline V gives CDR1 LNHNV, CDR2 YYDKDF (reference sequence). The CDR3 has 15 residues. The germline V and J ends were trimmed by 1 base and 4 bases, with 12 bases remaining between them. CDR3: CATSRGLGSADTQYF. CDR3 sequence (DNA): TGTGCCACCAGCAGAGGACTAGGGTCGGCAGATACGCAGTATTTT.

The CDR3 loop reads CASSYTAQGSEQYF. CDR3 bases: TGTGCCAGCAGTTACACGGCACAGGGCTCCGAGCAGTACTTC. The V call is TRBV6-2 or TRBV6-3, the J call TRBJ2-7; possible D gene TRBD1, 6 bases. The germline gives CDR1 MNHEY, CDR2 SVGEGT. Trimming stripped 2 bases from V and 6 bases from J, with 14 bases between. This CDR3 spans 14 amino acids.

This clonotype was detected many times. The V and J genes are TRBV20-1 and TRBJ2-3, with a possible D match to TRBD1 (5 bases). Germline V lookup: CDR1 DFQATT, CDR2 SNEGSKA (reference sequence). There are 15 residues in the CDR3. The ends were cut back, 0 bases at V and 5 bases at J, with 15 bases in the middle. CDR3 residues: CSARDGASKGDTQYF. The CDR3, as DNA: TGCAGTGCTAGAGATGGGGCTAGTAAGGGAGATACGCAGTATTTT.

This clonotype was seen more than once but under ten times. V and J are TRBV28 and TRBJ2-7; TRBD1 agrees at 10 bases. The germline gives CDR1 MDHEN, CDR2 SYDVKM. The CDR3 sequence is 15 residues long. V lost 4 bases, J lost 6 bases, and 9 bases stayed unmatched. The CDR3: CASSYPGQGVSEQYF. The DNA of the CDR3 is TGTGCCAGCAGTTACCCTGGACAGGGGGTAAGCGAGCAGTACTTC.

This chain uses TRBV7-2 with TRBJ2-7; TRBD2 agrees at 11 bases. This CDR3 contains 14 residues. CDR1 and CDR2 from the germline V gene are SGHTA and FQGNSA. J was trimmed by 5 bases and V by 7 bases; bases with no gene match: 7. The DNA of the CDR3 is TGTGCCAGCACACCGGGACTAGCGGTCGACGAGCAGTACTTC. Translating gives CASTPGLAVDEQYF.

The CDR3 spells CASSEDRAGEQYF. DNA for the CDR3: TGTGCCAGCTCAGAGGACAGGGCCGGCGAGCAGTACTTC. The rearrangement uses TRBV18 and TRBJ2-4; TRBD1 aligns across 8 bases. The J call may not be correct, given that the DNA end is closer to TRBJ2-7. Per germline, CDR1 KGHSH and CDR2 LQKENI. This CDR3 contains 13 residues.

The chain uses TRBV20-1 and TRBJ2-5; 7 nucleotides agree with TRBD2. Germline CDR1 is DFQATT and CDR2 is SNEGSKA (reference sequence). This CDR3 is built from 14 residues. With V trimmed by 4 bases and J by 4 bases, 9 bases remained unmatched. This chain's CDR3 is CSATLGRGRETQYF. The CDR3 bases are TGCAGTGCTACCCTAGGGAGGGGTCGAGAGACCCAGTACTTC.

The chain carries TRBV12-3 or TRBV12-4 and TRBJ1-4; TRBD1 matches at 10 bases. The CDR3 has 15 residues. Losses at the gene ends were 3 bases for V and 4 bases for J; bases not matched to a gene: 2. The CDR3 loop is CASSFGTGVNEKLFF. DNA of the CDR3: TGTGCCAGCAGTTTTGGGACAGGGGTTAATGAAAAACTGTTTTTT.

This clonotype showed up just once. The DNA of the CDR3 is TGCAGCGTTGAAGATACCGGGACAGGGGGCTATGGCTACACCTTC. Translating it yields CSVEDTGTGGYGYTF. This rearrangement joins TRBV29-1 to TRBJ1-2, with TRBD1 matching over 11 bases. The V segment lost 0 bases and the J segment 4 bases; nucleotides outside the gene matches: 4. Germline V gives CDR1 SQVTM, CDR2 ANQGSEA. The CDR3 extends over 15 amino acids.

This clonotype came up a few times. The V gene is TRBV7-9, the J gene TRBJ2-1, with D uncertain. The V end lost 7 bases, the J end lost 4 bases, and 14 bases lay between the germline ends. This CDR3 has 14 residues. Germline V lookup: CDR1 SEHNR, CDR2 FQNEAQ (reference sequence). The CDR3 here is CASIFLVEYNEQFF. In DNA, the CDR3 is TGTGCCAGCATTTTTCTAGTTGAGTACAATGAGCAGTTCTTC. The whole variable domain, remainder taken from reference TRBV7-9 and TRBJ2-1, is DTGVSQNPRHKITKRGQNVTFRCDPISEHNRLYWYRQTLGQGPEFLTYFQNEAQLEKSRLLSDRFSAERPKGSFSTLEIQRTEQGDSAMYLCASIFLVEYNEQFFGPGTRLTVL.

This clonotype was picked up a small number of times. The chain links TRBV29-1 to TRBJ2-7; TRBD1 matches at 9 bases. Germline values: CDR1 SQVTM, CDR2 ANQGSEA. J was trimmed by 5 bases and V by 6 bases; bases with no gene match: 14. The CDR3 covers 15 residues. The CDR3 reads CSVHRGDRVSDEQYF. CDR3 nucleotide sequence: TGCAGCGTCCACCGAGGGGACAGGGTTTCGGACGAGCAGTACTTC.

The chain uses TRBV20-1 and TRBJ2-1; D may correspond to TRBD1 or TRBD2 (5 bases each). The germline V gene has CDR1 DFQATT and CDR2 SNEGSKA (reference sequence). The CDR3 length is 15 residues. The ends were cut back, 3 bases at V and 0 bases at J, with 12 bases in the middle. The CDR3 region is CSASKGPLSYNEQFF. The CDR3 DNA follows: TGCAGTGCTAGCAAGGGACCGCTCTCCTACAATGAGCAGTTCTTC.

This sequence joins TRBV7-2 and TRBJ2-7; 7 positions match TRBD1. J was trimmed by 2 bases and V by 6 bases; bases with no gene match: 4. The germline V gene encodes CDR1 SGHTA and CDR2 FQGNSA. The CDR3 covers 13 residues. The CDR3 bases are TGTGCCAGCAGGGACAGGTCCGCCTACGAGCAGTACTTC. It is translated as CASRDRSAYEQYF.

This clonotype was observed a handful of times. The genes are TRBV9 and TRBJ2-3; no clear D gene. Germline CDR1 is SGDLS and CDR2 is YYNGEE. The CDR3 totals 15 residues. V was cut by 4 bases and J by 0 bases, with 12 bases left in between. In DNA, the CDR3 is TGTGCCAGCAGCCCGCGAGCTCATAGCACAGATACGCAGTATTTT. It encodes CASSPRAHSTDTQYF.

The J gene is TRBJ2-5, the V gene TRBV7-9; the match to TRBD2 covers 7 bases. The DNA end is more similar to TRBJ2-7, so the J call may be wrong. The CDR3 length is 18 residues. Germline CDR1 is SEHNR and CDR2 is FQNEAQ (reference sequence). The CDR3, as DNA: TGTGCCAGCAGCTTTCATCGGGGCCCACGGGGGGTCCTTTACGAGCAGTACTTC. Translating gives CASSFHRGPRGVLYEQYF.

The chain employs TRBV7-9 and TRBJ2-5, with TRBD1 identical over 7 bases. The end of the DNA fits TRBJ2-7 better, so the J call may be wrong. The CDR3 contains 14 residues. The germline gives CDR1 SEHNR, CDR2 FQNEAQ (reference sequence). The CDR3 region is CASSRTRTGDEQYF. The CDR3 DNA sequence: TGTGCCAGCAGTCGAACCCGGACAGGCGACGAGCAGTACTTC.

The chain uses TRBV29-1 and TRBJ2-1, with 10 bases fitting TRBD2. There are 16 residues in the CDR3. Germline lookup yields CDR1 SQVTM and CDR2 ANQGSEA. V shed 2 bases, J shed 5 bases, and the junction held 9 bases outside the gene matches. The CDR3 DNA sequence: TGCAGCGTTGAATCCTCTAGCGGGAGATGGGACAATGAGCAGTTCTTC. Amino acid sequence: CSVESSSGRWDNEQFF.

This CDR3 reads CASSLSGIGTDTQYF. In DNA, the CDR3 is TGTGCCAGCAGCCTTAGCGGGATAGGCACAGATACGCAGTATTTT. The V and J genes are TRBV12-3 or TRBV12-4 and TRBJ2-3; TRBD2 matches 8 bases. This CDR3 comprises 15 residues. The junction had 6 bases not matched to a gene; V was cut back by 6 bases and J by 1 base.

The rearrangement uses TRBV20-1 and TRBJ1-2, with 7 bases aligning to TRBD1. Germline V gene sequence: CDR1 DFQATT, CDR2 SNEGSKA (reference sequence). The CDR3 is 14 residues long. V shed 2 bases and J 8 bases; nucleotides not matched to a gene: 11. Written as DNA, the CDR3 is TGCAGTGCTAGACCGGGACAGAGCCTTGCGGGCTACACCTTC. It codes for CSARPGQSLAGYTF.

The genes are TRBV12-3 or TRBV12-4 and TRBJ2-3, with 10 bases identical to TRBD2. The CDR3 consists of 16 residues. V was clipped by 6 bases and J by 0 bases; unmatched bases: 6. The CDR3 coding sequence is TGTGCCAGCAGACCTCCTAGCGGGAGAAGCACAGATACGCAGTATTTT. It yields the protein CASRPPSGRSTDTQYF.